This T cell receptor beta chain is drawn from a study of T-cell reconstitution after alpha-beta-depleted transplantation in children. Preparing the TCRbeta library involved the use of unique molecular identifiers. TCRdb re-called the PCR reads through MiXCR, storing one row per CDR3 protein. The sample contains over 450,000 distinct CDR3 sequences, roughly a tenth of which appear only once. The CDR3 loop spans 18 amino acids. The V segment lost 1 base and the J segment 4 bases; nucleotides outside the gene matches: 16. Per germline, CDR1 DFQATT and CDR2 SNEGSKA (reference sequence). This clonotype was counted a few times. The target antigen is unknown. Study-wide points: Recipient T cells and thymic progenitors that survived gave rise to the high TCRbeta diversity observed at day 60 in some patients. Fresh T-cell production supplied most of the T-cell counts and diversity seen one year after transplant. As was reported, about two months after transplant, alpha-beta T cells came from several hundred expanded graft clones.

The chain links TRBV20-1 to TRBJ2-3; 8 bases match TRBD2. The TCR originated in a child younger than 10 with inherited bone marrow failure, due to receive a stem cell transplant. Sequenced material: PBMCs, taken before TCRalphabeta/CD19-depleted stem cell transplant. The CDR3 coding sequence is TGCAGTGCTAGAGGGTGGCTTGAAGGGACTAGACTATCAGATACGCAGTATTTT. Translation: CSARGWLEGTRLSDTQYF.